These 30 T cell receptor beta chains were all obtained from the same sample, sequenced in a study of shared clonotypes between healthy human individuals. Positively selected for CCR7, the CD45RO-negative cells used as naive CD8 cells excluded terminally differentiated effector memory CD45RA+ cells. Libraries were prepared by immunoSEQ multiplex PCR; TCRdb keeps only in-frame clonotypes and omits some of them. The sample has about 1,800,000 clones, about 95% seen once. The source material was naive CD8+ T cells sorted from blood. The receptors here all came from a man between 18 and 35 years old in good health.

This chain uses TRBV2 with TRBJ2-7; D is possibly TRBD2 (6 bases). Trimming took 8 bases from V and 3 from J, leaving 14 bases between them. This CDR3 contains 13 residues. Germline CDR1 reads SNHLY; CDR2 reads FYNNEI. The DNA of the CDR3 is TGTGCCAGCCGGGACTCCCCCTACTACGAGCAGTACTTC. It encodes CASRDSPYYEQYF.

This CDR3 is CASSALFF. CDR3 bases: TGTGCCAGCAGTGCGCTGTTTTTT. The chain carries TRBV6-1 and TRBJ2-2; the D is unclear. The germline gives CDR1 MNHNS, CDR2 SASEGT. With 4 bases removed from V and 13 bases from J, the gap between germline ends came to 1 base. The CDR3 runs to 8 residues.

As for this clone: The same CDR3 can be traced to other DNA sequences in this sample. The chain carries TRBV13 and TRBJ2-3, with unresolved D. V gave up 0 bases and J gave up 0 bases, with 1 base separating them. Germline V gene sequence: CDR1 PRHDT, CDR2 FYEKMQ (reference sequence). The CDR3 contains 13 residues. CDR3 nucleotide sequence: TGTGCCAGCAGCTTAGGTAGCACAGATACGCAGTATTTT. This gives the protein CASSLGSTDTQYF.

The chain employs TRBV5-4 and TRBJ1-6; 10 positions agree with TRBD1. CDR3 length equals 15 residues. V shed 0 bases, J shed 8 bases, and the junction held 2 bases outside the gene matches. The germline CDR1 and CDR2 sequences are SGHNT and YYREEE (reference sequence). CDR3 nucleotides: TGTGCCAGCAGCTTGGTTGGGACAGGGGATTCACCCCTCCACTTT. This sequence encodes CASSLVGTGDSPLHF.

The chain carries TRBV27 and TRBJ2-5; D may correspond to TRBD1 or TRBD2 (6 bases each). The CDR3 sequence is 14 residues long. The V gene lost 4 bases and the J gene lost 2 bases, with 11 bases spanning the gap. Germline CDR1 and CDR2: MNHEY and SMNVEV (reference sequence). In nucleotides, the CDR3 is TGTGCCAGCAGTTGGGGGGCCGATCAAGAGACCCAGTACTTC. It is translated as CASSWGADQETQYF.

The rearrangement joins TRBV4-1 to TRBJ1-2, with TRBD1 matching 9 bases. The CDR3 sequence is 14 residues long. The J segment lost 3 bases and the V segment lost 4 bases, leaving 3 bases of the junction unmatched. The germline V gene has CDR1 MGHRA and CDR2 YSYEKL. In nucleotides, the CDR3 is TGCGCCAGCAGCCTGAGGACAGGGGACTATGGCTACACCTTC. This sequence encodes CASSLRTGDYGYTF.

This sequence joins TRBV7-6 and TRBJ2-2; D might be TRBD1 or TRBD2, each matching 5 bases. Germline loops: CDR1 SGHVS, CDR2 FNYEAQ. V was cut by 3 bases and J by 1 base, with 9 bases left in between. The CDR3 is 15 residues long. This CDR3 is CASSFGTGNTGELFF. The CDR3 nucleotides are TGTGCCAGCAGCTTCGGGACGGGGAACACCGGGGAGCTGTTTTTT.

The chain uses TRBV5-6 and TRBJ2-7; 7 bases are shared with TRBD1. This CDR3 has 14 residues. The V gene end was trimmed by 5 bases and the J gene end by 2 bases; junction bases not matched to a gene: 7. Per germline, CDR1 SGHDT and CDR2 YYEEEE. CDR3 coding DNA: TGTGCCAGCAGGGTACAGGGGTTCCCCTACGAGCAGTACTTC. Translation gives CASRVQGFPYEQYF.

This chain links TRBV11-2 with TRBJ2-7, with 9 bases fitting TRBD1. The V and J ends lost 1 base and 7 bases, in that order; junction bases with no gene match: 8. Germline CDR1 and CDR2: SGHAT and FQNNGV. CDR3 length: 15 residues. In nucleotides, the CDR3 is TGTGCCAGCAGCTTAGGCCTGGGACAGGGCAAAGAGCAGTACTTC. This sequence encodes CASSLGLGQGKEQYF.

The chain employs TRBV11-1 and TRBJ1-1, with D unclear. The V gene's germline CDR1 is SGHAT and CDR2 FQDESV (reference sequence). The ends were cut back, 5 bases at V and 1 base at J, with 11 bases in the middle. The CDR3 totals 14 residues. CDR3 sequence: CASSPQDQNTEAFF. CDR3 coding DNA: TGTGCCAGCAGCCCCCAAGATCAGAACACTGAAGCTTTCTTT.

V gene TRBV9 combines with J gene TRBJ1-1; D uncertain. Germline V gene sequence: CDR1 SGDLS, CDR2 YYNGEE. Trimming shortened V by 0 bases and J by 1 base, and 7 bases separated the two germline ends. The CDR3 runs to 14 residues. In nucleotides, the CDR3 is TGTGCCAGCAGCGTAGAGGCGGGGAACACTGAAGCTTTCTTT. It is translated as CASSVEAGNTEAFF.

The rearrangement links TRBV7-9 to TRBJ2-7; a weak D match, TRBD1 (6 bases). CDR1 SEHNR and CDR2 FQNEAQ come from the germline V gene (reference sequence). Deletions cut 0 bases from V and 3 bases from J, with 15 bases between. This CDR3 contains 16 residues. The CDR3 loop reads CASSLAQGLRVYEQYF. The CDR3 DNA reads TGTGCCAGCAGCTTAGCGCAGGGGCTCAGGGTCTACGAGCAGTACTTC.

In this sample, this clone turned up once. Additional DNA sequences in this sample encode the identical CDR3. V usage is TRBV18 and J usage is TRBJ2-7; 9 bases are a match to TRBD1. CDR3 length equals 13 residues. In germline, CDR1 is KGHSH, CDR2 LQKENI. After removal of 6 bases from V and 6 bases from J, the junction contained 6 bases not matched to a gene. The CDR3 here is CASSPTGGGEQYF. The CDR3 DNA reads TGTGCCAGCTCCCCGACAGGGGGAGGCGAGCAGTACTTC.

J is TRBJ2-1 and V is TRBV13; D is possibly TRBD2 (6 bases). The CDR3 totals 14 residues. V was pared by 5 bases and J by 0 bases, with 8 bases between. Germline CDR1 and CDR2: PRHDT and FYEKMQ (reference sequence). In DNA form, the CDR3 reads TGTGCCAGCAGCCGGGAGATCTCCTACAATGAGCAGTTCTTC. Encoded protein: CASSREISYNEQFF.

V is TRBV2 and J is TRBJ2-1; TRBD1 might be the D (6 bases). Germline lookup yields CDR1 SNHLY and CDR2 FYNNEI. Deletions cut 2 bases from V and 10 bases from J, with 18 bases between. The CDR3 totals 15 residues. The CDR3 nucleotides read TGTGCCAGCAGTGAAATAGGACAGCACTACGGGGAGCAGTTCTTC. Its protein is CASSEIGQHYGEQFF.

Notes on this clone: This sample includes further DNA sequences coding for the same CDR3. This rearrangement joins TRBV6-5 to TRBJ2-7; the D is unclear. The ends were cut back, 4 bases at V and 0 bases at J, with 4 bases in the middle. There are 12 residues in the CDR3. Germline V gene lookup returns CDR1 MNHEY and CDR2 SVGAGI. The CDR3, as DNA: TGTGCCAGCAGTTCCCACTCCTACGAGCAGTACTTC. Translating gives CASSSHSYEQYF.

V is TRBV7-2 and J is TRBJ2-1; 8 bases map to TRBD2. The germline V gene encodes CDR1 SGHTA and CDR2 FQGNSA. This CDR3 is built from 14 residues. Trimming took 5 bases from V and 6 from J; bases not matched to a gene: 6. This CDR3 is CASSPGGGGNEQFF. Written as DNA, the CDR3 is TGTGCCAGCAGCCCCGGGGGGGGTGGCAATGAGCAGTTCTTC.

This chain links TRBV14 with TRBJ2-7; a possible D gene is TRBD1 (6 bases). This CDR3 spans 13 amino acids. V lost 2 bases and J 5 bases, leaving 10 bases between the germline ends. CDR1 is SGHDN and CDR2 is FVKESK in the germline V gene. The CDR3, as DNA: TGTGCCAGCAGCCAACAGGGGTTCAACGAGCAGTACTTC. Its protein product is CASSQQGFNEQYF.

The J gene is TRBJ2-7, the V gene TRBV6-5; possibly TRBD2 for D (6 bases). The CDR3 has 15 amino acids. V shed 0 bases and J shed 3 bases, with 12 bases lying between them. The germline gives CDR1 MNHEY, CDR2 SVGAGI. The CDR3 coding sequence is TGTGCCAGCAGTTACTCGGAGGGGCCAGGCTACGAGCAGTACTTC. Amino acid sequence: CASSYSEGPGYEQYF.

The chain uses TRBV19 and TRBJ2-2, with D possibly TRBD1 on 5 matching bases. The CDR3 is made up of 17 amino acids. Germline V lookup: CDR1 LNHDA, CDR2 SQIVND (reference sequence). V was trimmed by 6 bases and J by 2 bases, leaving 19 bases between them. Here the CDR3 reads CASRDLLGQGNTGELFF. DNA of the CDR3: TGTGCCAGTAGGGACCTCTTGGGGCAGGGAAACACCGGGGAGCTGTTTTTT.

This clone occurred once. J is TRBJ1-4 and V is TRBV19, with a possible D match to TRBD1 (5 bases). CDR1 LNHDA and CDR2 SQIVND come from the germline V gene (reference sequence). Between the trimmed V and J ends, which lost 5 bases and 0 bases, there was a span of 10 bases. The CDR3 runs to 15 residues. As DNA, the CDR3 is TGTGCCAGTAGTCGAGTGACAGCAACTAATGAAAAACTGTTTTTT. Translation gives CASSRVTATNEKLFF.

This chain connects TRBV4-1 to TRBJ2-2, with TRBD1 as a possible D gene (6 bases). This CDR3 is built from 15 residues. V lost 3 bases and J 3 bases, leaving 11 bases between the germline ends. The V gene's germline CDR1 is MGHRA and CDR2 YSYEKL. Written as DNA, the CDR3 is TGCGCCAGCAGCCACCAGACAGGAGACACCGGGGAGCTGTTTTTT. Its translation is CASSHQTGDTGELFF.

This chain links TRBV7-8 with TRBJ1-2; D remains ambiguous. This CDR3 comprises 13 residues. Germline V lookup: CDR1 SGHVS, CDR2 FQNEAQ. Trimming removed 4 bases at V and 3 bases at J, with 9 bases between. As DNA, the CDR3 is TGTGCCAGCAGCTCTGCCGGTGACTATGGCTACACCTTC. Its protein is CASSSAGDYGYTF.

The chain uses TRBV7-9 and TRBJ2-7; TRBD1 agrees at 8 bases. This CDR3 is 15 amino acids long. The trim removed 4 bases at V and 5 bases at J, leaving 10 bases unmatched. CDR1 SEHNR and CDR2 FQNEAQ come from the germline V gene (reference sequence). The CDR3 here is CASSSSDRGRDEQYF. CDR3 nucleotides: TGTGCCAGCAGCTCCTCTGACAGGGGTCGTGACGAGCAGTACTTC.

The chain combines TRBV27 with TRBJ2-1; 12 nucleotides agree with TRBD1. The CDR3 has 15 residues. CDR1 is MNHEY, CDR2 SMNVEV, per germline (reference sequence). V gave up 6 bases and J gave up 13 bases; unmatched junction bases: 13. CDR3 in amino acids: CASRSTGQGALGQFF. Here the CDR3 DNA reads TGTGCCAGCAGGTCTACGGGACAGGGGGCGCTAGGACAGTTCTTC.

The gene calls are TRBV6-5 and TRBJ1-2; D uncertain. V lost 2 bases and J lost 7, with 11 bases in between. The length of the CDR3 is 13 residues. From germline, CDR1 is MNHEY and CDR2 SVGAGI. This chain's CDR3 is CASSYAGDGGYTF. The CDR3 bases are TGTGCCAGCAGTTACGCAGGAGATGGTGGCTACACCTTC.

The chain couples TRBV7-8 to TRBJ2-7; D is possibly TRBD1 (5 bases). The CDR3 covers 15 residues. Trimming took 2 bases from V and 3 from J, leaving 14 bases between them. Germline V gene lookup returns CDR1 SGHVS and CDR2 FQNEAQ. The CDR3 DNA reads as TGTGCCAGCAGCTTACTCAGGGTCAGTAGCTACGAGCAGTACTTC. Translated: CASSLLRVSSYEQYF.

The rearrangement joins TRBV13 to TRBJ1-2; D gene uncertain. The CDR3 is 14 amino acids. The V and J ends lost 6 bases and 4 bases respectively, with 15 bases between them. The V gene's germline CDR1 is PRHDT and CDR2 FYEKMQ (reference sequence). The CDR3 protein is CASSTTLDLYGYTF. The DNA of the CDR3 is TGTGCCAGCAGTACGACCTTGGACCTCTATGGCTACACCTTC. Full variable domain (missing parts from reference TRBV13 and TRBJ1-2): AAGVIQSPRHLIKEKRETATLKCYPIPRHDTVYWYQQGPGQDPQFLISFYEKMQSDKGSIPDRFSAQQFSDYHSELNMSSLELGDSALYFCASSTTLDLYGYTFGSGTRLTVV.

This clone has just a few counts. Other DNA sequences in the sample encode the same CDR3. V and J are TRBV30 and TRBJ1-1, with D maybe TRBD1 (5 bases). V was pared by 0 bases and J by 6 bases, with 8 bases between. The CDR3 spans 12 residues. CDR1 and CDR2 (germline): GTSNPN, SVGIG (reference sequence). The CDR3: CAWSVPGAEAFF. Written as DNA, the CDR3 is TGTGCCTGGAGTGTCCCGGGGGCTGAAGCTTTCTTT.

CDR3 bases: TGTGCCTGGTCCATTCACCCTGACTTGAACACTGAAGCTTTCTTT. The encoded protein is CAWSIHPDLNTEAFF. The rearrangement uses TRBV30 and TRBJ1-1; D is uncertain. The CDR3 has 15 amino acids. Trimming left V 5 bases short and J 0 bases short, with 16 bases between. The germline CDR1 and CDR2 sequences are GTSNPN and SVGIG (reference sequence).